This TCR beta chain came from a study of T-cell memory formation after mild COVID-19 (dated by TCRdb to the early 2020s). With respect to the entire study: Most TCR sequence clusters were specific to one of the two donors. In a couple of donors, T-cell clones that expanded and contracted after mild COVID-19 were followed by sequencing TCRalpha and TCRbeta repertoires longitudinally. The cohort comprised two young, previously healthy adult volunteers, one female and one male. General conclusions and limits of the study: The second-wave clones that peaked on day 37 were not confirmed to be SARS-CoV-2 specific. Contracting CD4+ clones were found mainly in CM and EM memory subsets, while CD8+ clones were enriched in EMRA. Some responding clones were found in pre-infection memory, which suggests that pre-existing cross-reactive memory T cells took part in the SARS-CoV-2 response. The study covered only a couple of mild cases, and larger cohorts including severe cases with pre-infection samples were considered necessary. Balanced CD4/CD8 phenotypes were observed for clones contracting from day 15 to 85, whereas a bias towards CD4+ was observed for a second wave of clones expanding from day 15 to 37.

Sequencing used an Illumina NovaSeq 6000. cDNA libraries for TCRalpha and TCRbeta were prepared by 5'RACE using constant-segment primers, with sample barcodes and unique molecular identifiers added. RNA was extracted from every sample with Trizol reagent. The libraries were amplified in two PCR steps, and the second step added a second sample barcode and Illumina TruSeq adapters. Sequencing of the libraries was done on an Illumina NovaSeq, producing 2 x 150 bp paired-end reads. On the authors' methods: With migec v1.2.7, reads were demultiplexed and then collapsed into UMI-guided consensus sequences. Using mixcr v2.1.11, the UMI consensuses were aligned to TRA and TRB V and J templates and assembled into clonotypes. Expanded or contracted clonotypes were those called significant by both edgeR and NoisET, with noise models trained on biological replicates. For edgeR calls, the cutoffs were a false discovery rate-adjusted p below 0.01 and a log2 fold-change threshold of 1. As an exploratory analysis of dynamics, PCA with hierarchical clustering was applied to max-normalized trajectories of the 1000 most abundant clonotypes. Each responding clone was given a CD4 or CD8 phenotype based on the CD4+ and CD8+ repertoires, which had been sequenced separately. TCRdb cleaned the public reads at Q25 with fastp, built clones with MiXCR and kept in-frame beta chains. Under each unique CDR3 protein, matching rows form one entry showing the most common genes and DNA. Clone size and V and J calls follow TCRdb, not the original study. The sample table contains more than 200,000 distinct CDR3 sequences; only one count was recorded for 15% to 20% of them. Of the sample, 3.5% falls within the top ten clones.

The germline V gene provides CDR1 SGHVS and CDR2 FNYEAQ. The junction shows trimming of 4 bases on V and 6 bases on J, plus 15 bases between the germline ends. The CDR3 numbers 14 residues from cysteine through phenylalanine. CDR3 DNA is the only sequence kept; it has 42 bases, read in frame from the first base. There are a few counts of this clonotype. The antigen this receptor binds is unknown. No much larger clone is present one base from it, and per-base qualities are unavailable. PBMCs were isolated by Ficoll-Paque density gradient centrifugation. The rearrangement joined TRBV7-6 to TRBJ1-1; no confident D gene assignment can be made. The origin of this receptor is a man between 18 and 35 years old who had mild COVID-19 (a few samples of this study predate the infection). The sample titles of this study are shuffled in the database, so cell type and time point are left out; the donor was told from shared clones. The sequenced sample was PBMCs or a T cell subset sorted from them (not recorded which). The DNA is TGTGCCAGCAGCTGGTCCCCCGACTCCGCTGAAGCTTTCTTT. Its coded protein is CASSWSPDSAEAFF. Beyond the CDR3, the reference TRBV7-6 and TRBJ1-1 genes provide the residues; the full variable domain reads: GAGVSQSPRYKVTKRGQDVALRCDPISGHVSLYWYRQALGQGPEFLTYFNYEAQQDKSGLPNDRFSAERPEGSISTLTIQRTEQRDSAMYRCASSWSPDSAEAFFGQGTRLTVV.